This T cell receptor (beta chain) originates from a study of cytotoxic CD8 clonotypes in ibrutinib-treated CLL. Clones were sequenced by immunoSEQ multiplex PCR, and TCRdb holds only the in-frame ones, with some missing. This sample has about 130,000 clones; 79% occur once, and the top ten carry over 10%. This material consisted of PBMCs, taken after 12 months of ibrutinib treatment. This receptor was taken from a human donor with chronic lymphocytic leukemia.

The CDR3 here is CASSLGGFMNTEAFF. CDR3 in DNA: TGTGCCAGCAGCCTGGGGGGGTTCATGAACACTGAAGCTTTCTTT. The chain has TRBV11-1 and TRBJ1-1, with a possible D match to TRBD1 (5 bases). Trimming pared 5 bases from V and 0 bases from J, leaving 13 bases between. From germline, CDR1 is SGHAT and CDR2 FQDESV (reference sequence). The CDR3 runs to 15 residues. Variable domain in full (rest from reference TRBV11-1 and TRBJ1-1): EAEVAQSPRYKITEKSQAVAFWCDPISGHATLYWYRQILGQGPELLVQFQDESVVDDSQLPKDRFSAERLKGVDSTLKIQPAELGDSAMYLCASSLGGFMNTEAFFGQGTRLTVV.